This entry lists 24 T cell receptor beta chains sequenced from one sample in a study of T-cell reconstitution after alpha-beta-depleted transplantation in children. Using unique molecular identifiers, the investigators prepared the TCRbeta library. TCRdb re-called the PCR reads with MiXCR, one entry per CDR3 protein. The table shows 150,000 to 200,000 distinct CDR3 sequences, with 11% occurring only once. The sample in question was PBMCs, obtained before TCRalphabeta/CD19-depleted stem cell transplant. These receptors originate from a boy between 2 and 15 years old with acute myeloid leukemia, due to receive a stem cell transplant.

This clonotype was detected many times. The V call is TRBV10-2, the J call TRBJ2-2; D perhaps matches TRBD1 (6 bases). The CDR3 consists of 15 residues. The V end was cut by 6 bases, the J end by 0 bases, with 11 bases between. Germline assignment: CDR1 WSHSY and CDR2 SAAADI. The CDR3 DNA reads TGCGCCAGCAGAACCGGGACAACGAACACCGGGGAGCTGTTTTTT. Its protein is CASRTGTTNTGELFF.

This clonotype was counted ten times or more. The rearrangement joins TRBV7-2 to TRBJ2-3; D is perhaps TRBD1 or TRBD2 (5 bases each). The germline gives CDR1 SGHTA, CDR2 FQGNSA. Trimming cost V 5 bases and J 4 bases, with 16 bases left between them. This CDR3 contains 15 residues. CDR3 bases: TGTGCCAGCAGCCCCCTGACCCTGGGGGCAGATACGCAGTATTTT. It encodes CASSPLTLGADTQYF.

This clonotype came up many times. The genes are TRBV27 and TRBJ1-5; D not certain. The CDR3 loop spans 14 amino acids. Germline V gene lookup returns CDR1 MNHEY and CDR2 SMNVEV (reference sequence). The ends were cut back, 3 bases at V and 5 bases at J, with 11 bases in the middle. CDR3 sequence: CASSFRNTDQPQHF. The CDR3 nucleotides are TGTGCCAGCAGTTTTAGAAACACAGATCAGCCCCAGCATTTT.

This clonotype has a count of ten or more. CDR3 loop: CAIKRGVSTEAFF. For the CDR3, the DNA is TGTGCCATCAAGAGGGGGGTGAGCACTGAAGCTTTCTTT. The chain links TRBV7-9 to TRBJ1-1, with a possible D match to TRBD1 (6 bases). Trimming removed 10 bases from V and 4 bases from J, with 16 bases in between. The CDR3 contains 13 residues. From germline, CDR1 is SEHNR and CDR2 FQNEAQ (reference sequence).

This clonotype was counted ten times or more. The chain combines TRBV18 with TRBJ1-3; the D gene is possibly TRBD1 (5 bases). The ends were cut back, 2 bases at V and 8 bases at J, with 16 bases in the middle. The CDR3 sequence is 15 residues long. Germline V gene data show CDR1 as KGHSH and CDR2 as LQKENI. The CDR3 bases are TGTGCCAGCTCACCATCTGGGGACTACTGGGACACCATATATTTT. The encoded protein is CASSPSGDYWDTIYF.

The rearrangement joins TRBV5-8 to TRBJ2-3, with D possibly being TRBD1 (5 bases). The germline CDR1 and CDR2 sequences are SGHTS and YDEGEE. The CDR3 spans 15 residues. V lost 3 bases to trimming and J lost 0 bases, with 11 bases between them. The CDR3 reads CASSSRVISTDTQYF. CDR3 coding DNA: TGTGCCAGCAGCTCCAGGGTTATTAGCACAGATACGCAGTATTTT.

This clonotype has at least ten counts. V usage is TRBV20-1 and J usage is TRBJ2-7, with TRBD2 matching over 7 bases. J gave up 2 bases and V 1 base, and 5 bases lay outside the gene matches. The CDR3 is 14 amino acids. Germline lookup yields CDR1 DFQATT and CDR2 SNEGSKA (reference sequence). Here the CDR3 reads CSARVRSGAYEQYF. The DNA of the CDR3 is TGCAGTGCTAGAGTCCGCAGCGGGGCCTACGAGCAGTACTTC.

This clonotype was recorded many times. The J gene is TRBJ2-1, the V gene TRBV5-1; TRBD2 aligns across 8 bases. The length of the CDR3 is 16 residues. V shed 0 bases, J shed 4 bases, and the junction held 6 bases outside the gene matches. Germline loops: CDR1 SGHRS, CDR2 YFSETQ. CDR3 sequence reads: CASSLEGLGRYNEQFF. The CDR3 bases are TGCGCCAGCAGCTTGGAGGGACTAGGACGATACAATGAGCAGTTCTTC.

The chain recombines TRBV20-1 with TRBJ2-1; 7 bases are shared with TRBD2. Germline lookup yields CDR1 DFQATT and CDR2 SNEGSKA (reference sequence). The CDR3 is 15 residues long. J lost 2 bases, V lost 5 bases, and 9 bases had no gene match. CDR3 nucleotides: TGCAGTGCTGGGGGGTTGGCGGGAGCCTACAATGAGCAGTTCTTC. Amino acid sequence: CSAGGLAGAYNEQFF.

The table lists this clonotype with many counts. This sequence joins TRBV29-1 and TRBJ2-3, with D possibly being TRBD2 (6 bases). With 5 bases removed from V and 6 bases from J, the gap between germline ends came to 15 bases. There are 13 residues in the CDR3. Germline loops: CDR1 SQVTM, CDR2 ANQGSEA. The CDR3 nucleotides read TGCAGCGTTCGCGGAGGGACGATTGATACGCAGTATTTT. The encoded protein is CSVRGGTIDTQYF.

In this sample, this clonotype turned up many times. This chain uses TRBV5-1 with TRBJ2-3, with 8 bases lining up with TRBD2. The germline V gene has CDR1 SGHRS and CDR2 YFSETQ. V was pared by 1 base and J by 4 bases, with 5 bases of the junction left unmatched. The CDR3 contains 15 residues. CDR3 residues: CASSLRIAGSDTQYF. CDR3 DNA: TGCGCCAGCAGCTTGCGCATAGCGGGATCAGATACGCAGTATTTT.

This clonotype has at least ten counts. The DNA for the CDR3 is TGTGCCAGCAGTGAAATCCTTCGGACTAGCAATCCCTCGACAGATACGCAGTATTTT. As protein: CASSEILRTSNPSTDTQYF. This chain uses TRBV6-1 with TRBJ2-3; 8 nucleotides align to TRBD2. Germline V CDR1 and CDR2: MNHNS, SASEGT. V lost 2 bases and J lost 3; bases outside the gene matches: 16. The CDR3 sequence is 19 residues long.

The rearrangement uses TRBV12-2 and TRBJ1-1; the table's D call, TRBD1, has no DNA check behind it. TRBV12-2 is a known pseudogene. The CDR3 consists of 17 residues. Written as DNA, the CDR3 is TGTGCAAGTCGCTTAGGGACAGGGGGCTTTTTGAACACTGAAGCTTTCTTT. Its translation: CASRLGTGGFLNTEAFF.

This clonotype was counted many times. The genes are TRBV5-1 and TRBJ1-5, with no clear D. This CDR3 region has 15 residues. V was clipped by 1 base and J by 3 bases, with 11 bases between them. Germline CDR1 reads SGHRS; CDR2 reads YFSETQ. The CDR3 protein is CASSLMPGNNQPQHF. The CDR3 nucleotides read TGCGCCAGCAGCTTGATGCCGGGTAACAATCAGCCCCAGCATTTT.

Ten or more counts support this clonotype. The chain links TRBV11-2 to TRBJ2-1; TRBD1 matches at 9 bases. Germline trimming cut 6 bases from V and 8 bases from J; bases unmatched to any gene: 14. CDR1 is SGHAT and CDR2 is FQNNGV in the germline V gene. The CDR3 runs to 16 residues. The DNA of the CDR3 is TGTGCCAGCAGACCGGGACAGGGTTTGTCCAGCTATGAGCAGTTCTTC. Translated, it gives CASRPGQGLSSYEQFF.

Ten or more counts support this clonotype. Here the CDR3 reads CASSFRGYGYTF. CDR3 bases: TGTGCCAGCAGTTTCCGGGGCTATGGCTACACCTTC. V is TRBV28 and J is TRBJ1-2, with D hard to call. CDR3 length: 12 residues. The germline V gene has CDR1 MDHEN and CDR2 SYDVKM. Trimming removed 3 bases from V and 4 bases from J, with 6 bases in between.

Many counts were recorded for this clonotype. This chain uses TRBV20-1 with TRBJ2-5; possibly TRBD1 or TRBD2 for D (5 bases each). This CDR3 region has 14 residues. V was pared by 6 bases and J by 1 base, with 15 bases between. Germline CDR1 is DFQATT and CDR2 is SNEGSKA (reference sequence). The CDR3 nucleotides are TGCAGTGCAACAAGGGACCGATCCCAAGAGACCCAGTACTTC. This sequence encodes CSATRDRSQETQYF.

This clonotype was seen repeatedly, ten times or more. V and J are TRBV19 and TRBJ2-2, with a weak D call TRBD2 (7 bases). The CDR3 runs to 15 residues. Trimming removed 3 bases from V and 1 base from J, with 9 bases in between. The germline V gene encodes CDR1 LNHDA and CDR2 SQIVND (reference sequence). Here the CDR3 DNA reads TGTGCCAGTAGTATCGGGGGGCAGAACACCGGGGAGCTGTTTTTT. Its protein product is CASSIGGQNTGELFF.

This clonotype was recorded many times. This chain joins TRBV6-5 and TRBJ2-1, with 8 bases identical to TRBD1. CDR3 length: 16 amino acids. V dropped 0 bases and J dropped 14; count of bases not matched to a gene: 15. The germline V gene encodes CDR1 MNHEY and CDR2 SVGAGI. The CDR3 reads CASSYSIPGQQQGEFF. The CDR3 DNA follows: TGTGCCAGCAGTTACTCGATTCCGGGACAACAACAGGGGGAGTTCTTC.

This clonotype was recorded at least ten times. The CDR3 loop is CASSRQMNTEAFF. CDR3 bases: TGTGCCAGCAGCCGACAGATGAACACTGAAGCTTTCTTT. The chain employs TRBV12-3 or TRBV12-4 and TRBJ1-1, with D perhaps TRBD1 (5 bases). V shed 6 bases and J shed 0 bases, with 8 bases lying between them. This CDR3 has 13 residues.

There are many counts of this clonotype. The V call is TRBV4-1, the J call TRBJ1-4; 7 bases match TRBD1. This CDR3 comprises 14 residues. V lost 2 bases to trimming and J lost 16 bases; unmatched junction nucleotides: 13. Germline V lookup: CDR1 MGHRA, CDR2 YSYEKL. The CDR3, as DNA: TGCGCCAGCAGCCAATCAGGGGGAGCGGTGGGTTCGTTTTTT. It encodes CASSQSGGAVGSFF.

The rearrangement uses TRBV10-1 and TRBJ2-5; TRBD2 matches 9 bases. V shed 6 bases and J 4 bases; nucleotides not matched to a gene: 6. CDR1 and CDR2 from the germline V gene are WNHNN and SYGVQD (reference sequence). This CDR3 comprises 14 residues. The CDR3 sequence: CASRRGGAPETQYF. DNA for the CDR3: TGCGCCAGCAGACGCGGGGGGGCCCCAGAGACCCAGTACTTC.

This clonotype was found a few times. The chain links TRBV9 to TRBJ2-5; TRBD2 matches 9 bases. Losses at the gene ends were 0 bases for V and 0 bases for J; bases not matched to a gene: 9. Germline lookup yields CDR1 SGDLS and CDR2 YYNGEE. The CDR3 extends over 18 amino acids. The CDR3: CASSVGLAGLGYQETQYF. CDR3 in DNA: TGTGCCAGCAGCGTAGGGCTAGCGGGGCTCGGATACCAAGAGACCCAGTACTTC.

This clonotype was observed at least ten times. This chain connects TRBV5-5 to TRBJ2-3; TRBD2 is a possible D gene (5 bases). The germline CDR1 and CDR2 sequences are SGHKS and YYEKEE (reference sequence). The CDR3 is 14 amino acids. The V gene lost 6 bases and the J gene lost 0 bases, with 11 bases spanning the gap. CDR3 region: CASTILESTDTQYF. The CDR3 DNA reads TGTGCCAGCACCATACTAGAAAGCACAGATACGCAGTATTTT.